A single sample gave rise to the 21 T cell receptor beta chains below, sequenced in a study of blood T cell repertoires in COVID-19. Produced via immunoSEQ multiplex PCR; TCRdb's table is partial and in-frame only. The profile shows over 450,000 clones, 70% to 90% of them singletons. Sequenced sample: peripheral blood. These receptor sequences come from a woman aged 50 to 60 with COVID-19, enrolled during active disease.

The V call is TRBV14, the J call TRBJ2-7; 9 positions match TRBD1. This CDR3 is built from 14 residues. Trimming removed 4 bases from V and 12 bases from J; junction bases left unmatched: 13. Germline lookup yields CDR1 SGHDN and CDR2 FVKESK. CDR3 residues: CASSLGQGTFKRYF. The DNA of the CDR3 is TGTGCCAGCAGCCTGGGACAGGGAACCTTTAAGCGGTACTTC.

The J gene is TRBJ2-2, the V gene TRBV7-9, with D perhaps matching TRBD1 (5 bases). V lost 1 base and J lost 5, with 5 bases in between. Germline V gives CDR1 SEHNR, CDR2 FQNEAQ (reference sequence). CDR3 length equals 13 residues. In DNA, the CDR3 is TGTGCCAGCAGCTTAGAGGGGACCGGGGAGCTGTTTTTT. Translation gives CASSLEGTGELFF.

V is TRBV28 and J is TRBJ2-7; tentative D call: TRBD2 (5 bases). The CDR3 has 13 residues. V lost 6 bases, J lost 6 bases, and 15 bases lay in between. The germline V gene encodes CDR1 MDHEN and CDR2 SYDVKM. CDR3 bases: TGTGCCAGCAGCCGGAGGATGGGTCGCGAGCAGTACTTC. It translates to CASSRRMGREQYF.

The gene calls are TRBV10-2 and TRBJ1-4, with TRBD1 identical over 7 bases. CDR1 is WSHSY, CDR2 SAAADI, per germline. V was clipped by 2 bases and J by 7 bases; unmatched bases: 7. This CDR3 spans 15 amino acids. CDR3: CASSERTGSGEKLFF. CDR3 DNA: TGCGCCAGCAGTGAGCGGACAGGATCAGGTGAAAAACTGTTTTTT.

V is TRBV6-5 and J is TRBJ1-2; TRBD1 is a possible D gene (5 bases). The CDR3 consists of 13 residues. CDR1 is MNHEY, CDR2 SVGAGI, per germline. V lost 6 bases, J lost 2 bases, and 10 bases lay in between. The CDR3 DNA is TGTGCCAGCAGGCTGACAGAGAACTATGGCTACACCTTC. This gives the protein CASRLTENYGYTF.

The chain combines TRBV5-1 with TRBJ2-2, with TRBD2 identical over 12 bases. Per germline, CDR1 SGHRS and CDR2 YFSETQ. V trimming: 2 bases; J trimming: 2 bases; junction bases outside the gene matches: 4. This CDR3 has 17 residues. CDR3 residues: CASSFASGGANTGELFF. The DNA of the CDR3 is TGCGCCAGCAGCTTTGCTAGCGGGGGGGCCAACACCGGGGAGCTGTTTTTT.

CDR3 residues: CANAPGQGANEQFF. Written as DNA, the CDR3 is TGCGCCAACGCTCCGGGACAGGGGGCGAATGAGCAGTTCTTC. This chain links TRBV10-2 with TRBJ2-1, with 12 bases matching TRBD1. This CDR3 comprises 14 residues. The germline V gene encodes CDR1 WSHSY and CDR2 SAAADI. The J segment lost 7 bases and the V segment lost 10 bases, leaving 8 bases of the junction unmatched.

The chain employs TRBV25-1 and TRBJ2-3; 8 positions agree with TRBD2. CDR3 length: 13 residues. Germline V gene data show CDR1 as MGHDK and CDR2 as SYGVNS. V shed 5 bases, J shed 6 bases, and the junction held 4 bases outside the gene matches. The chain's CDR3 is CASSHGGVDTQYF. The DNA of the CDR3 is TGTGCCAGCAGTCACGGGGGGGTGGATACGCAGTATTTT.

The rearrangement links TRBV7-8 to TRBJ1-2; tentative D call: TRBD1 (5 bases). Trimming pared 6 bases from V and 2 bases from J, leaving 10 bases between. The CDR3 runs to 13 residues. Per germline, CDR1 SGHVS and CDR2 FQNEAQ. CDR3 coding DNA: TGTGCCAGCAGTTTCAGGGTGAACTATGGCTACACCTTC. Protein sequence: CASSFRVNYGYTF.

The rearrangement uses TRBV18 and TRBJ1-4; tentative D call: TRBD1 (5 bases). CDR3 length equals 15 residues. The V end was cut by 5 bases, the J end by 3 bases, with 13 bases between. The germline gives CDR1 KGHSH, CDR2 LQKENI. CDR3 DNA: TGTGCCAGCTCAGGCGGGACGGACTCTAATGAAAAACTGTTTTTT. Encoded protein: CASSGGTDSNEKLFF. Full variable domain (remainder filled in from reference TRBV18 and TRBJ1-4): NAGVMQNPRHLVRRRGQEARLRCSPMKGHSHVYWYRQLPEEGLKFMVYLQKENIIDESGMPKERFSAEFPKEGPSILRIQQVVRGDSAAYFCASSGGTDSNEKLFFGSGTQLSVL.

The chain has TRBV5-4 and TRBJ1-4; a possible D gene is TRBD1 (5 bases). Trimming stripped 3 bases from V and 8 bases from J, with 17 bases between. The length of the CDR3 is 15 residues. Germline V gene lookup returns CDR1 SGHNT and CDR2 YYREEE (reference sequence). The CDR3 DNA is TGTGCCAGCAGCTGGGGGACTAATCGGAAAGAAAAACTGTTTTTT. Its translation is CASSWGTNRKEKLFF.

The V gene is TRBV11-1, the J gene TRBJ1-2; 8 nucleotides align to TRBD1. The germline V gene encodes CDR1 SGHAT and CDR2 FQDESV (reference sequence). V shed 4 bases and J 5 bases; nucleotides not matched to a gene: 3. This CDR3 is 13 amino acids long. The CDR3 region is CASSSTGGYGYTF. In DNA, the CDR3 is TGTGCCAGCAGCTCCACAGGGGGATATGGCTACACCTTC.

V is TRBV2 and J is TRBJ2-1, with 7 nucleotides matching TRBD2. Germline CDR1 reads SNHLY; CDR2 reads FYNNEI. Trimming removed 8 bases from V and 0 bases from J; junction bases left unmatched: 7. CDR3 length: 15 residues. The CDR3 DNA reads TGTGCCAGCCGCCGAGCGGGAAGCTCCTACAATGAGCAGTTCTTC. Translating it yields CASRRAGSSYNEQFF.

This sequence joins TRBV7-9 and TRBJ2-7, with D possibly being TRBD2 (6 bases). V dropped 11 bases and J dropped 5 bases, with 16 bases sitting between them. The CDR3 is 12 amino acids. Germline V gene sequence: CDR1 SEHNR, CDR2 FQNEAQ (reference sequence). The CDR3 reads CASRDSQDEQYF. DNA of the CDR3: TGTGCCTCCCGGGACTCTCAGGACGAGCAGTACTTC.

This chain connects TRBV4-1 to TRBJ1-3, with D maybe TRBD1 (5 bases). The CDR3 consists of 17 residues. Trimming took 4 bases from V and 2 from J, leaving 18 bases between them. Germline CDR1 is MGHRA and CDR2 is YSYEKL. The CDR3 DNA follows: TGCGCCAGCAGCCGGACAAACGGGGGGACTGCTGGAAACACCATATATTTT. This translates into CASSRTNGGTAGNTIYF.

This clone was seen a single time. The gene calls are TRBV3-1 (or the pseudogene TRBV3-2) and TRBJ2-2; the match to TRBD1 covers 9 bases. V trimming: 4 bases; J trimming: 0 bases; junction bases outside the gene matches: 9. This CDR3 is built from 18 residues. From germline, CDR1 is LGHDT and CDR2 YNNKEL (reference sequence). CDR3 loop: CASSPRTGDNSNTGELFF. The CDR3 region has the DNA TGTGCCAGCAGCCCACGGACAGGGGACAACTCGAACACCGGGGAGCTGTTTTTT.

This chain joins TRBV11-2 and TRBJ2-1; 8 nucleotides align to TRBD1. CDR1 and CDR2 (germline): SGHAT, FQNNGV. After removal of 1 base from V and 10 bases from J, the junction contained 12 bases not matched to a gene. The CDR3 spans 16 residues. The CDR3 bases are TGTGCCAGCAGCTTAGGGCGGGCAGGGGGCGGAGGGGAGCAGTTCTTC. It encodes CASSLGRAGGGGEQFF. Full variable domain (outside the CDR3, taken from reference TRBV11-2 and TRBJ2-1): EAGVAQSPRYKIIEKRQSVAFWCNPISGHATLYWYQQILGQGPKLLIQFQNNGVVDDSQLPKDRFSAERLKGVDSTLKIQPAKLEDSAVYLCASSLGRAGGGGEQFFGPGTRLTVL.

This clone was detected only a few times. The genes are TRBV6-6 and TRBJ2-7, with 7 bases that match TRBD1. Trimming removed 6 bases from V and 1 base from J; junction bases left unmatched: 3. This CDR3 contains 13 residues. Germline CDR1 and CDR2: MNHNY and SVGAGI (reference sequence). The CDR3 DNA reads TGTGCCAGCAGCTTGACAGGGTCCTACGAGCAGTACTTC. Translated: CASSLTGSYEQYF.

This clone has more than one count but fewer than ten. The CDR3 is CASSPRPGQGGRITEAFF. DNA for the CDR3: TGTGCCAGCTCACCTCGTCCGGGACAGGGGGGACGTATCACTGAAGCTTTCTTT. V usage is TRBV18 and J usage is TRBJ1-1; 11 nucleotides align to TRBD1. This CDR3 is 18 amino acids long. V dropped 3 bases and J dropped 4; count of bases not matched to a gene: 13. CDR1 and CDR2 (germline): KGHSH, LQKENI.

V is TRBV19 and J is TRBJ1-5, with TRBD1 matching over 9 bases. The CDR3 is made up of 17 amino acids. After removal of 2 bases from V and 1 base from J, the junction contained 6 bases not matched to a gene. The germline CDR1 and CDR2 sequences are LNHDA and SQIVND (reference sequence). The CDR3 here is CASSIRTGVYSNQPQHF. As DNA, the CDR3 is TGTGCCAGTAGTATAAGGACAGGGGTATACAGCAATCAGCCCCAGCATTTT.

The chain's CDR3 is CASSSRNYGYTF. CDR3 bases: TGTGCCAGTAGTAGCCGGAACTATGGCTACACCTTC. J is TRBJ1-2 and V is TRBV19; D ambiguous. Germline V gives CDR1 LNHDA, CDR2 SQIVND (reference sequence). The CDR3 length is 12 residues. The germline V and J ends were trimmed by 4 bases and 2 bases, with 5 bases remaining between them.